What follows are 32 T cell receptor beta chains derived from one specimen sequenced in a study of blood T cell repertoires in COVID-19 (dated by TCRdb to between 2020 and 2021). Preparation of the library involved the immunoSEQ multiplex PCR assay. TCRdb provides this immuneACCESS table in a form limited to in-frame rearrangements. Some clones are lacking; in checked studies, under half of them reflect an unresolved V gene, and why the rest are absent is not known. In this sample the table shows under 400,000 clones, 70% to 90% of which occur a single time. The ten most abundant clones make up around 2% of the sample. The sample taken for sequencing was PBMCs or T cells enriched from blood (not recorded which). These receptor sequences come from a man aged 40-50 years in a cohort exposed to, infected with or recovered from COVID-19 (not recorded which).

V gene TRBV2 combines with J gene TRBJ1-2, with D maybe TRBD1 (6 bases). The CDR3 length is 13 residues. The ends were cut back, 6 bases at V and 3 bases at J, with 11 bases in the middle. Germline V lookup: CDR1 SNHLY, CDR2 FYNNEI. CDR3 protein: CASSGTGYYGYTF. The CDR3 nucleotides are TGTGCCAGCAGCGGTACAGGGTACTATGGCTACACCTTC.

This clone has just a few counts. The genes are TRBV2 and TRBJ2-1; 12 bases are a match to TRBD1. This CDR3 is 13 amino acids long. Germline CDR1 SNHLY, CDR2 FYNNEI. V gave up 11 bases and J gave up 6 bases; unmatched junction bases: 5. The CDR3 sequence is CAWGTGGFNEQFF. In DNA form, the CDR3 reads TGTGCCTGGGGGACAGGGGGCTTCAATGAGCAGTTCTTC. Complete variable domain (other parts from reference TRBV2 and TRBJ2-1): EPEVTQTPSHQVTQMGQEVILRCVPISNHLYFYWYRQILGQKVEFLVSFYNNEISEKSEIFDDQFSVERPDGSNFTLKIRSTKLEDSAMYFCAWGTGGFNEQFFGPGTRLTVL.

The chain links TRBV5-1 to TRBJ1-3, with D unresolved. The CDR3 loop spans 14 amino acids. The V end lost 4 bases, the J end lost 0 bases, and 8 bases lay between the germline ends. Germline assignment: CDR1 SGHRS and CDR2 YFSETQ. This CDR3 reads CASSPGSSGNTIYF. The CDR3 coding sequence is TGCGCCAGCAGCCCAGGTTCCTCTGGAAACACCATATATTTT.

This clone came up once. V usage is TRBV19 and J usage is TRBJ2-5; 11 bases agree with TRBD2. V shed 3 bases, J shed 6 bases, and the junction held 9 bases outside the gene matches. Germline V CDR1 and CDR2: LNHDA, SQIVND (reference sequence). The CDR3 has 16 amino acids. CDR3 sequence reads: CASSMRGTSGQKTQYF. DNA of the CDR3: TGTGCCAGTAGTATGCGTGGGACTAGCGGTCAGAAGACCCAGTACTTC. The whole variable domain, filled in from reference TRBV19 and TRBJ2-5, reads DGGITQSPKYLFRKEGQNVTLSCEQNLNHDAMYWYRQDPGQGLRLIYYSQIVNDFQKGDIAEGYSVSREKKESFPLTVTSAQKNPTAFYLCASSMRGTSGQKTQYFGPGTRLLVL.

The chain is built from TRBV3-1 (or the pseudogene TRBV3-2) and TRBJ2-1; 10 nucleotides line up with TRBD2. The V and J ends lost 8 bases and 7 bases, in that order; junction bases with no gene match: 11. The CDR3 loop spans 15 amino acids. CDR1 and CDR2 from the germline V gene are LGHDT and YNNKEL (reference sequence). Written as DNA, the CDR3 is TGTGCCAGCTCAAGTAAGGGACTAGCGTTGAATGAGCAGTTCTTC. It translates to CASSSKGLALNEQFF.

V usage is TRBV2 and J usage is TRBJ2-7, with 8 bases lining up with TRBD1. The CDR3 is 14 amino acids. Unmatched junction bases numbered 6, after V lost 6 bases and J lost 2 bases. The V gene's germline CDR1 is SNHLY and CDR2 FYNNEI. The CDR3 region is CASRHRDRTYEQYF. Written as DNA, the CDR3 is TGTGCCAGCAGACACCGGGACAGGACCTACGAGCAGTACTTC.

This chain connects TRBV29-1 to TRBJ1-2; TRBD1 aligns across 9 bases. Germline CDR1 reads SQVTM; CDR2 reads ANQGSEA. This CDR3 region has 14 residues. V lost 6 bases, J lost 2 bases, and 7 bases stayed unmatched. In nucleotides, the CDR3 is TGCAGCGTCAAACAGGGGGCGCAAAACTATGGCTACACCTTC. Its protein product is CSVKQGAQNYGYTF.

This rearrangement joins TRBV5-6 to TRBJ2-3, with D possibly being TRBD1 (6 bases). Trimming removed 4 bases at V and 1 base at J, with 7 bases between. Germline CDR1 is SGHDT and CDR2 is YYEEEE. The CDR3 extends over 13 amino acids. Written as DNA, the CDR3 is TGTGCCAGCAGCCGACAGGGCACAGATACGCAGTATTTT. It codes for CASSRQGTDTQYF.

The rearrangement joins TRBV5-6 to TRBJ1-1, with D possibly being TRBD1 (5 bases). This CDR3 spans 12 amino acids. Germline V gene data show CDR1 as SGHDT and CDR2 as YYEEEE. With 2 bases removed from V and 8 bases from J, the gap between germline ends came to 10 bases. Written as DNA, the CDR3 is TGTGCCAGCAGCTTTCTAGACAGCGAAGCTTTCTTT. Amino acids: CASSFLDSEAFF.

This clone was counted only a few times. This chain links TRBV4-1 with TRBJ1-2; D may be TRBD1 (5 bases). This CDR3 region has 15 residues. The V gene lost 3 bases and the J gene lost 4 bases, with 15 bases spanning the gap. In germline, CDR1 is MGHRA, CDR2 YSYEKL. This CDR3 reads CASSHPGGGPYGYTF. The CDR3 DNA follows: TGCGCCAGCAGCCACCCCGGGGGGGGTCCCTATGGCTACACCTTC.

This clone was observed a few times. The chain has TRBV7-9 and TRBJ1-3, with D possibly being TRBD1 (6 bases). Deletions cut 1 base from V and 4 bases from J, with 11 bases between. CDR3 size: 15 residues. The germline V gene encodes CDR1 SEHNR and CDR2 FQNEAQ (reference sequence). CDR3 region: CASSLVTGLGNTIYF. The CDR3 region has the DNA TGTGCCAGCAGCTTAGTCACAGGGCTCGGAAACACCATATATTTT. Complete variable domain (other parts from reference TRBV7-9 and TRBJ1-3): DTGVSQNPRHKITKRGQNVTFRCDPISEHNRLYWYRQTLGQGPEFLTYFQNEAQLEKSRLLSDRFSAERPKGSFSTLEIQRTEQGDSAMYLCASSLVTGLGNTIYFGEGSWLTVV.

The chain recombines TRBV2 with TRBJ1-5; tentative D call: TRBD1 (6 bases). V was clipped by 1 base and J by 5 bases, with 9 bases between them. This CDR3 spans 14 amino acids. CDR1 SNHLY and CDR2 FYNNEI come from the germline V gene. The CDR3 bases are TGTGCCAGCAGTGAAGTGGGGGCTGATCAGCCCCAGCATTTT. Translated: CASSEVGADQPQHF.

The rearrangement uses TRBV27 and TRBJ1-5; perhaps TRBD1 as D (6 bases). The germline V and J ends were trimmed by 6 bases and 2 bases, with 20 bases remaining between them. The CDR3 contains 17 residues. Germline V CDR1 and CDR2: MNHEY, SMNVEV (reference sequence). Here the CDR3 DNA reads TGTGCCAGCAGGCGGACCGGGACACTAAACGGCAATCAGCCCCAGCATTTT. Protein: CASRRTGTLNGNQPQHF.

CDR3 in amino acids: CASSLHKAQRNEQFF. CDR3 coding DNA: TGTGCCAGCAGCCTGCACAAAGCCCAGAGGAATGAGCAGTTCTTC. The V and J genes are TRBV7-9 and TRBJ2-1; D call uncertain. This CDR3 is 15 amino acids long. Germline V gene sequence: CDR1 SEHNR, CDR2 FQNEAQ (reference sequence). Trimming removed 5 bases from V and 7 bases from J, with 18 bases in between.

This clone has just one count. V is TRBV5-1 and J is TRBJ2-1; 10 nucleotides agree with TRBD2. The CDR3 runs to 16 residues. The germline V gene encodes CDR1 SGHRS and CDR2 YFSETQ. Losses at the gene ends were 4 bases for V and 3 bases for J; bases not matched to a gene: 7. CDR3: CASSEYRTSGYNEQFF. CDR3 nucleotide sequence: TGCGCCAGCAGCGAATATCGGACTAGCGGCTACAATGAGCAGTTCTTC.

The rearrangement uses TRBV5-8 and TRBJ1-4; D possibly corresponds to TRBD1 (6 bases). The CDR3 loop spans 14 amino acids. Germline loops: CDR1 SGHTS, CDR2 YDEGEE. V dropped 3 bases and J dropped 5 bases, with 11 bases sitting between them. The CDR3 region has the DNA TGTGCCAGCAGCTCCGGACAGAACAATGAAAAACTGTTTTTT. Protein product: CASSSGQNNEKLFF.

CDR3 sequence (DNA): TGTGCCAGCAGTTTAGCGGGACAGACCGGGGAGCTGTTTTTT. Protein: CASSLAGQTGELFF. The V gene is TRBV28, the J gene TRBJ2-2, with D possibly being TRBD1 (7 bases). V gave up 2 bases and J gave up 5 bases, with 9 bases separating them. Looked up from germline, CDR1 is MDHEN and CDR2 is SYDVKM. The CDR3 contains 14 residues.

The chain joins TRBV6-5 to TRBJ1-6; 7 bases match TRBD1. Germline-derived CDR1 and CDR2 are MNHEY and SVGAGI. After removal of 0 bases from V and 8 bases from J, the junction contained 4 bases not matched to a gene. The length of the CDR3 is 15 residues. The CDR3 DNA is TGTGCCAGCAGTTACTCGACAGGGCTGGATTCACCCCTCCACTTT. It translates to CASSYSTGLDSPLHF.

The rearrangement joins TRBV5-1 to TRBJ1-2; D perhaps matches TRBD1 (5 bases). This CDR3 spans 14 amino acids. With 4 bases removed from V and 0 bases from J, the gap between germline ends came to 10 bases. Germline V CDR1 and CDR2: SGHRS, YFSETQ. CDR3 DNA: TGCGCCAGCAGCCTGACAGCAGCTAACTATGGCTACACCTTC. Translation: CASSLTAANYGYTF.

The chain carries TRBV2 and TRBJ2-7, with unresolved D. V shed 4 bases and J shed 3 bases, with 7 bases lying between them. The CDR3 is 12 residues long. CDR1 is SNHLY, CDR2 FYNNEI, per germline. CDR3 sequence: CASSGASYEQYF. CDR3 nucleotide sequence: TGTGCCAGCAGTGGAGCTAGCTACGAGCAGTACTTC. The variable domain in full, completed from reference TRBV2 and TRBJ2-7, reads EPEVTQTPSHQVTQMGQEVILRCVPISNHLYFYWYRQILGQKVEFLVSFYNNEISEKSEIFDDQFSVERPDGSNFTLKIRSTKLEDSAMYFCASSGASYEQYFGPGTRLTVT.

The CDR3 spells CASSDRDRGLYGYTF. CDR3 sequence (DNA): TGTGCCAGCAGTGACCGGGACAGGGGACTATATGGCTACACCTTC. The chain employs TRBV28 and TRBJ1-2; 10 nucleotides match TRBD1. The CDR3 runs to 15 residues. Per germline, CDR1 MDHEN and CDR2 SYDVKM. V dropped 5 bases and J dropped 5; count of bases not matched to a gene: 8.

CDR3 region: CASSINFGTGINQPQHF. The CDR3 DNA follows: TGTGCCAGTAGTATAAATTTCGGGACAGGGATCAATCAGCCCCAGCATTTT. The chain carries TRBV19 and TRBJ1-5; 9 bases map to TRBD1. There are 17 residues in the CDR3. Germline V CDR1 and CDR2: LNHDA, SQIVND (reference sequence). J gave up 3 bases and V 2 bases, and 8 bases lay outside the gene matches.

V usage is TRBV6-5 and J usage is TRBJ1-5, with 7 bases fitting TRBD1. CDR1 is MNHEY and CDR2 is SVGAGI in the germline V gene. Trimming at V came to 5 bases and at J to 3 bases, leaving 7 bases not matched to a gene. This CDR3 is 15 amino acids long. CDR3 sequence reads: CASSPWDSFNQPQHF. The CDR3 bases are TGTGCCAGCAGTCCCTGGGACAGCTTCAATCAGCCCCAGCATTTT.

The chain carries TRBV19 and TRBJ2-1; tentative D call: TRBD2 (6 bases). CDR3 length: 15 residues. Trimming pared 1 base from V and 5 bases from J, leaving 12 bases between. Germline CDR1 LNHDA, CDR2 SQIVND (reference sequence). CDR3 region: CASSIGGTSNNEQFF. The CDR3 bases are TGTGCCAGTAGTATAGGCGGGACGTCAAACAATGAGCAGTTCTTC.

The chain is built from TRBV6-5 and TRBJ1-5, with 7 bases matching TRBD1. The CDR3 extends over 14 amino acids. CDR1 is MNHEY and CDR2 is SVGAGI in the germline V gene. V lost 10 bases and J lost 6; bases outside the gene matches: 12. The CDR3 sequence is CATGQAGHGQPQHF. CDR3 bases: TGTGCCACCGGACAGGCCGGCCATGGTCAGCCCCAGCATTTT.

This clone was seen just once. The chain links TRBV3-1 (or the pseudogene TRBV3-2) to TRBJ1-3; D gene uncertain. In germline, CDR1 is LGHDT, CDR2 YNNKEL (reference sequence). The CDR3 covers 15 residues. V lost 0 bases, J lost 3 bases, and 9 bases lay in between. The DNA of the CDR3 is TGTGCCAGCAGCCAAGAAGGCGGGAGTGGAAACACCATATATTTT. This codes for CASSQEGGSGNTIYF.

In nucleotides, the CDR3 is TGTGCCAGCACGGGGGTTGGGGGGGAGCAGTACTTC. It encodes CASTGVGGEQYF. The J gene is TRBJ2-7, the V gene TRBV27, with D perhaps matching TRBD2 (6 bases). Germline CDR1 and CDR2: MNHEY and SMNVEV (reference sequence). Trimming pared 7 bases from V and 7 bases from J, leaving 14 bases between. The CDR3 spans 12 residues.

The chain carries TRBV3-1 (or the pseudogene TRBV3-2) and TRBJ2-7; D perhaps matches TRBD1 (6 bases). From germline, CDR1 is LGHDT and CDR2 YNNKEL (reference sequence). The V gene lost 5 bases and the J gene lost 5 bases, with 10 bases spanning the gap. CDR3 size: 12 residues. CDR3 protein: CASSFDRNEQYF. CDR3 coding DNA: TGTGCCAGCAGCTTTGACAGGAACGAGCAGTACTTC.

This chain uses TRBV28 with TRBJ1-2; 10 nucleotides agree with TRBD1. Looked up from germline, CDR1 is MDHEN and CDR2 is SYDVKM. Trimming at V came to 6 bases and at J to 4 bases, leaving 11 bases not matched to a gene. CDR3 length equals 16 residues. Here the CDR3 reads CASSTLGQGTPYGYTF. CDR3 nucleotide sequence: TGTGCCAGCAGCACTTTGGGACAGGGGACCCCCTATGGCTACACCTTC.

The chain joins TRBV9 to TRBJ2-1; 11 positions agree with TRBD2. Trimming at V came to 4 bases and at J to 0 bases, leaving 3 bases not matched to a gene. CDR3 length: 16 amino acids. Germline V gene sequence: CDR1 SGDLS, CDR2 YYNGEE. The CDR3 coding sequence is TGTGCCAGCAGCAAGGGACTAGCGGTCTCCTACAATGAGCAGTTCTTC. Translating it yields CASSKGLAVSYNEQFF.

In this sample, this clone turned up a few times. The chain is built from TRBV7-2 and TRBJ1-4; 10 bases are a match to TRBD1. CDR3 size: 15 residues. Germline V gene lookup returns CDR1 SGHTA and CDR2 FQGNSA. J gave up 8 bases and V 1 base, and 4 bases lay outside the gene matches. The CDR3 DNA reads as TGTGCCAGCAGCTTAGGGGACAGGGGCATAGAAAAACTGTTTTTT. It codes for CASSLGDRGIEKLFF. Combining the CDR3 with reference TRBV7-2 and TRBJ1-4 gives the whole variable domain GAGVSQSPSNKVTEKGKDVELRCDPISGHTALYWYRQSLGQGLEFLIYFQGNSAPDKSGLPSDRFSAERTGGSVSTLTIQRTQQEDSAVYLCASSLGDRGIEKLFFGSGTQLSVL.

V and J are TRBV6-2 or TRBV6-3 and TRBJ2-7, with 8 nucleotides matching TRBD1. Germline-derived CDR1 and CDR2 are MNHEY and SVGEGT. The CDR3 loop spans 15 amino acids. The junction had 7 bases not matched to a gene; V was cut back by 4 bases and J by 2 bases. The chain's CDR3 is CASSSRGLGAYEQYF. CDR3 sequence (DNA): TGTGCCAGCAGTTCCAGGGGGCTAGGGGCCTACGAGCAGTACTTC.